These 4 T cell receptor beta chains originate from one sample sequenced in a study of CD8 T cells in ankylosing spondylitis. Study-level points and caveats: One TCR beta motif, made up of seven to nine highly homologous variants, appeared characteristic of ankylosing spondylitis blood.

TCRdb redid the calling of the 5' RACE reads with MiXCR, one entry per CDR3 protein. In the table there are about 340,000 distinct CDR3 sequences, under 8.5% of which are singletons. For these receptors, no antigen is known. The sequenced material came from blood, either unsorted or a sorted T cell fraction (not recorded which). These receptors originate from a male donor with ankylosing spondylitis.

This clonotype occurred many times. V is TRBV7-9 and J is TRBJ2-3, with D tentatively TRBD2 (6 bases). This CDR3 is built from 14 residues. In germline, CDR1 is SEHNR, CDR2 FQNEAQ (reference sequence). V was shortened by 1 base and J by 6 bases, with 11 bases between the two germline ends. The CDR3 DNA sequence: TGTGCCAGCAGCTTAGAATTTGGGAGGGATACGCAGTATTTT. Translating gives CASSLEFGRDTQYF.

The genes are TRBV11-2 and TRBJ2-3; 8 nucleotides align to TRBD2. CDR1 and CDR2 from the germline V gene are SGHAT and FQNNGV. J gave up 2 bases and V 3 bases, and 7 bases lay outside the gene matches. The CDR3 sequence is 16 residues long. The CDR3 here is CASSFRAGGNTDTQYF. The CDR3 nucleotides read TGTGCCAGCAGCTTCCGGGCGGGAGGTAACACAGATACGCAGTATTTT.

This clonotype was picked up a small number of times. J is TRBJ2-3 and V is TRBV28; perhaps TRBD2 as D (5 bases). The germline gives CDR1 MDHEN, CDR2 SYDVKM. The CDR3 has 16 residues. V dropped 4 bases and J dropped 2 bases, with 16 bases sitting between them. The CDR3 DNA sequence: TGTGCCAGCAGTTCTCCCCAGCGGACGATCACAGATACGCAGTATTTT. This gives the protein CASSSPQRTITDTQYF. The full variable domain, with the rest looked up from reference TRBV28 and TRBJ2-3, is DVKVTQSSRYLVKRTGEKVFLECVQDMDHENMFWYRQDPGLGLRLIYFSYDVKMKEKGDIPEGYSVSREKKERFSLILESASTNQTSMYLCASSSPQRTITDTQYFGPGTRLTVL.

The gene calls are TRBV29-1 and TRBJ2-6, with D possibly being TRBD2 (5 bases). CDR1 is SQVTM and CDR2 is ANQGSEA in the germline V gene. The CDR3 is 16 amino acids. The V end was cut by 7 bases, the J end by 0 bases, with 16 bases between. CDR3 residues: CSAVGSDPSGANVLTF. In DNA form, the CDR3 reads TGCAGCGCCGTGGGTAGCGATCCCTCTGGGGCCAACGTCCTGACTTTC.